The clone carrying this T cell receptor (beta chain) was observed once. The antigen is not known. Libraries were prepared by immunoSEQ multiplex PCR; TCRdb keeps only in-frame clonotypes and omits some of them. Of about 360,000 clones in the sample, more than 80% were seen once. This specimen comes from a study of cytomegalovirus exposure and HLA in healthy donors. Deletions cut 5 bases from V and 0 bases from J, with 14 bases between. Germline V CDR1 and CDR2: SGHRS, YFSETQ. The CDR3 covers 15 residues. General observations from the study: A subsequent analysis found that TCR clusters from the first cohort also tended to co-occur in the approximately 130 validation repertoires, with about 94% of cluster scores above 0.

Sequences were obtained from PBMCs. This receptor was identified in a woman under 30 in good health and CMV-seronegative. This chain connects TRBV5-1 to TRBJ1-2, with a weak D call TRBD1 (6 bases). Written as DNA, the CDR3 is TGCGCCAGCAGTCTCCAGGGGTTATCTAACTATGGCTACACCTTC. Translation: CASSLQGLSNYGYTF.